The TCR beta chain described here comes from a study of T cell changes during pregnancy in multiple sclerosis. Clones were read by immunoSEQ multiplex PCR, and TCRdb kept only the in-frame ones, dropping some. The sample carries tens of thousands of clones, over 75% recorded once. The CDR3 length is 16 residues. V lost 3 bases to trimming and J lost 6 bases, with 15 bases between them. Per germline, CDR1 MNHEY and CDR2 SVGAGI. The chain has TRBV6-5 and TRBJ1-6; a weak D match, TRBD1 (5 bases). This TCR was recovered from a female donor with multiple sclerosis, enrolled in a pregnancy study. Specimen: peripheral blood, collected after pregnancy. CDR3 DNA: TGTGCCAGCAGTTATTTCCGTGGGGGGAGTAATTCACCCCTCCACTTT. This sequence encodes CASSYFRGGSNSPLHF.